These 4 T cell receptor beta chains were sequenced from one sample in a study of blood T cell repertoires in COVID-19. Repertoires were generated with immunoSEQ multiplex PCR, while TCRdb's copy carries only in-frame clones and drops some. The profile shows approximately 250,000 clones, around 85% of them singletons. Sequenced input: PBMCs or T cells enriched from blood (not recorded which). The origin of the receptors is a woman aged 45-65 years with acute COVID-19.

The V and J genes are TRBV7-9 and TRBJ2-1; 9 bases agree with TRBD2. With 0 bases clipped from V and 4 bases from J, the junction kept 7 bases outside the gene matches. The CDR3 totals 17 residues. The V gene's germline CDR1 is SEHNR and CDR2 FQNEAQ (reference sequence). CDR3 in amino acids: CASSLAAGGQWYNEQFF. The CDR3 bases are TGTGCCAGCAGCTTAGCCGCGGGGGGGCAGTGGTACAATGAGCAGTTCTTC. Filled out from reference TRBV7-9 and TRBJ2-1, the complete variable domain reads DTGVSQNPRHKITKRGQNVTFRCDPISEHNRLYWYRQTLGQGPEFLTYFQNEAQLEKSRLLSDRFSAERPKGSFSTLEIQRTEQGDSAMYLCASSLAAGGQWYNEQFFGPGTRLTVL.

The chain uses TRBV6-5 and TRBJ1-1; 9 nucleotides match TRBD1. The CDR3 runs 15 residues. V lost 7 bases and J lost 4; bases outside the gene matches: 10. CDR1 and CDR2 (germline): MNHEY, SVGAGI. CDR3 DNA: TGTGCCAGCACCGCCCCGACAGGGGGAATCACTGAAGCTTTCTTT. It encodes CASTAPTGGITEAFF.

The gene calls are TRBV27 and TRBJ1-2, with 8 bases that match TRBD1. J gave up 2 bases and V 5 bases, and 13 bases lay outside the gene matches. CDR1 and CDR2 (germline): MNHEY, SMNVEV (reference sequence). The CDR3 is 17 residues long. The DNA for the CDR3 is TGTGCCAGCAGTCCCACATCGACAGGGGCCACGAACTATGGCTACACCTTC. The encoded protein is CASSPTSTGATNYGYTF.

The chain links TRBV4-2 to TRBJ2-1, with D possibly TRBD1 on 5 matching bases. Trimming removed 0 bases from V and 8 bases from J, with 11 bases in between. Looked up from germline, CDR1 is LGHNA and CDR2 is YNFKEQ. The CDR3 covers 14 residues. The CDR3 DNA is TGTGCCAGCAGCCAAGACCCCAGGGTTGATGAGCAGTTCTTC. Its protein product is CASSQDPRVDEQFF.